What follows describes a single TCR beta chain. At the DNA level, this CDR3 is encoded by other sequences in the same sample as well. Individuals drawn from 20 to 25 US areas were roughly 18 to 89 years old. Membership in each cohort depended on participant-reported clinical history. With 6 bases clipped from V and 0 bases from J, the junction kept 4 bases outside the gene matches. The germline gives CDR1 LNHDA, CDR2 SQIVND (reference sequence). The CDR3 consists of 14 residues. This sample is drawn from a study of blood T cell repertoires in COVID-19. Study details: Nucleic acid was either cDNA or gDNA, and it came from T cells, B-cell-depleted T cells, or PBMCs.

Original handling: The authors estimated nucleated cell counts from reference gene primer amplification. The table came from immunoSEQ multiplex PCR; TCRdb's copy has only in-frame clones and leaves some out. The D gene and trimming were derived from the DNA, and the V and J assignments and clone size from that table. This table has hundreds of thousands of clones, about 88% appearing once. Specimen: PBMCs or T cells enriched from blood (not recorded which). The chain combines TRBV19 with TRBJ2-7; 8 bases map to TRBD2. The sequence was obtained from a woman between 18 and 29 years old who had been exposed to COVID-19. Here the CDR3 DNA reads TGTGCCAGTAGCCCCGGGGGGGGCTCCTACGAGCAGTACTTC. Amino acids: CASSPGGGSYEQYF. Complete variable domain (other parts from reference TRBV19 and TRBJ2-7): DGGITQSPKYLFRKEGQNVTLSCEQNLNHDAMYWYRQDPGQGLRLIYYSQIVNDFQKGDIAEGYSVSREKKESFPLTVTSAQKNPTAFYLCASSPGGGSYEQYFGPGTRLTVT.